Here is one T cell receptor (beta chain) with its context. Its antigen remains unknown. This sample was included in a study of shared clonotypes between healthy human individuals. Findings and limits, study-wide: Lower generation probabilities were found for non-shared clonotypes than for those shared by all four donors.

The protocol was immunoSEQ multiplex PCR, while the TCRdb copy is restricted to in-frame clones and leaves out a portion. The sample lists roughly 1 million clones; approximately 68% were seen once. J was trimmed by 11 bases and V by 3 bases; bases with no gene match: 11. Looked up from germline, CDR1 is GTSNPN and CDR2 is SVGIG (reference sequence). CDR3 size: 16 residues. The chain links TRBV30 to TRBJ2-1, with 15 bases fitting TRBD2. The source of this sequence is a man aged 18 to 29 in good health. The sequenced sample was memory CD4+ T cells sorted from blood. The sample's subset: CD45RA-negative fraction. In nucleotides, the CDR3 is TGTGCCTGGAGCGCCCCGACGGGACTAGCGGGGGGACAGCAGTTCTTC. Protein: CAWSAPTGLAGGQQFF.